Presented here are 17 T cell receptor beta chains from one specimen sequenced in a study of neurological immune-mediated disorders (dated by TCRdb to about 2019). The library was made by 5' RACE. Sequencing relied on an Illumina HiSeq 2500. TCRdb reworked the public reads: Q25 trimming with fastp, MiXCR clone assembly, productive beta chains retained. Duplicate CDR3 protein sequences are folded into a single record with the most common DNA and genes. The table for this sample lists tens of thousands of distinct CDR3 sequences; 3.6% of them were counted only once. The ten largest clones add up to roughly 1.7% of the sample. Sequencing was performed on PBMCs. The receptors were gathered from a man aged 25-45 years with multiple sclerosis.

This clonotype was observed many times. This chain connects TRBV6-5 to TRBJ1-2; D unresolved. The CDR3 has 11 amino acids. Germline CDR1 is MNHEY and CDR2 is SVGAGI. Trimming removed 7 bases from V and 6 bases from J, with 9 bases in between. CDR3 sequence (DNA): TGTGCCAGCAAAACCGGAGATGGCTACACCTTC. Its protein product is CASKTGDGYTF.

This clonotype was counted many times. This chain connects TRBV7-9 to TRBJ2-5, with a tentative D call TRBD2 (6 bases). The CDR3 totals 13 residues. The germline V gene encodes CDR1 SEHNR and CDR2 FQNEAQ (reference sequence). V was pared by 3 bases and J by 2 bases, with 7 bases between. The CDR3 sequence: CASSLGTQETQYF. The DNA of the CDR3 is TGTGCCAGCAGCTTGGGGACTCAAGAGACCCAGTACTTC.

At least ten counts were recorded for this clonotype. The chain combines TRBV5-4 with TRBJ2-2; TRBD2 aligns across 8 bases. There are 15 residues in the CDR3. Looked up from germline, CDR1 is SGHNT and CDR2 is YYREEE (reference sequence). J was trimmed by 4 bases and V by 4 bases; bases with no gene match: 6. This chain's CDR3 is CASSPRGGGTGELFF. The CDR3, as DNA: TGTGCCAGCAGCCCCCGGGGGGGGGGCACCGGGGAGCTGTTTTTT.

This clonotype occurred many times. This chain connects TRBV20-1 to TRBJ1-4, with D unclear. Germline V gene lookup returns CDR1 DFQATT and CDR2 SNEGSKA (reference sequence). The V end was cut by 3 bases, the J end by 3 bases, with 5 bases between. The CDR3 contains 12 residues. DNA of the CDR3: TGCAGTGCTAGGGTCGCTAATGAAAAACTGTTTTTT. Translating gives CSARVANEKLFF.

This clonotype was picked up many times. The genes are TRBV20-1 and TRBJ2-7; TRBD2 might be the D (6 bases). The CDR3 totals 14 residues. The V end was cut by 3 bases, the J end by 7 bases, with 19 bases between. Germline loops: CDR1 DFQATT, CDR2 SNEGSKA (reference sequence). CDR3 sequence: CSARDPGLGREQYF. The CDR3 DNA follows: TGCAGTGCTAGGGACCCGGGACTTGGGAGGGAGCAGTACTTC.

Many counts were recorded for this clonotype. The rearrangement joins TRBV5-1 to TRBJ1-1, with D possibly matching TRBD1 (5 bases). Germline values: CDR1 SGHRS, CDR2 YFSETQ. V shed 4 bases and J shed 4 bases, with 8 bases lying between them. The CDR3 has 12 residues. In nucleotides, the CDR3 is TGCGCCAGCAGCCGGGGCCCCACTGAAGCTTTCTTT. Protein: CASSRGPTEAFF.

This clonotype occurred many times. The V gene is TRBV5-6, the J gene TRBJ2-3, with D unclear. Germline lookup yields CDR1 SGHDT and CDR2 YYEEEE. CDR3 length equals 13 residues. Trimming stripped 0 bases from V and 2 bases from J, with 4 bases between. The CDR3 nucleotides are TGTGCCAGCAGCTTGGGGCACACAGATACGCAGTATTTT. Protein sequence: CASSLGHTDTQYF.

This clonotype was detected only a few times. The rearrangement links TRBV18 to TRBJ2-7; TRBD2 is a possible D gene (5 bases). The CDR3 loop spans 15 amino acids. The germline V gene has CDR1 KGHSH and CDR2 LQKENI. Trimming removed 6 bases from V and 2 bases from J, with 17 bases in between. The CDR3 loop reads CASSIKSGITYEQYF. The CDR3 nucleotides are TGTGCCAGCTCCATTAAATCGGGGATTACCTACGAGCAGTACTTC.

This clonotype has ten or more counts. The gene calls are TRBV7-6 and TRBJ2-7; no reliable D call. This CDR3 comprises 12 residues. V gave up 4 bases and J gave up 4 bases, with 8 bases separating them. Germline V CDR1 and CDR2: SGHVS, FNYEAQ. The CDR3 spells CASSSDLYEQYF. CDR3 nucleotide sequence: TGTGCCAGCAGCTCTGATCTATACGAGCAGTACTTC.

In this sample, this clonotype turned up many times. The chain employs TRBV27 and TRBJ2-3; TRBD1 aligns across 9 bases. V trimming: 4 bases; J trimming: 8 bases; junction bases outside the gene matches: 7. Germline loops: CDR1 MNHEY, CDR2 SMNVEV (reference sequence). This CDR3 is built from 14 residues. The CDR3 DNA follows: TGTGCCAGCAGTTCTCGGACAGGGGCTCTTACGCAGTATTTT. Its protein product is CASSSRTGALTQYF.

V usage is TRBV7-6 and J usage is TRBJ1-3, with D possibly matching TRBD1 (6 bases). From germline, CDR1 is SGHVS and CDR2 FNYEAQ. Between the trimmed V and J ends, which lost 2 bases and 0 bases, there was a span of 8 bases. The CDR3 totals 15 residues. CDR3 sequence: CASSLTGSSGNTIYF. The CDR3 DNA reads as TGTGCCAGCAGCTTAACAGGGAGCTCTGGAAACACCATATATTTT.

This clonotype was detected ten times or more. The CDR3 DNA is TGTGCCAGCAGTTACGGCGCGGGACAGGGAAGGACTGAAGCTTTCTTT. Translation: CASSYGAGQGRTEAFF. J is TRBJ1-1 and V is TRBV6-6; 9 nucleotides align to TRBD1. CDR1 is MNHNY and CDR2 is SVGAGI in the germline V gene (reference sequence). This CDR3 spans 16 amino acids. Trimming cost V 2 bases and J 5 bases; bases outside gene matches: 9.

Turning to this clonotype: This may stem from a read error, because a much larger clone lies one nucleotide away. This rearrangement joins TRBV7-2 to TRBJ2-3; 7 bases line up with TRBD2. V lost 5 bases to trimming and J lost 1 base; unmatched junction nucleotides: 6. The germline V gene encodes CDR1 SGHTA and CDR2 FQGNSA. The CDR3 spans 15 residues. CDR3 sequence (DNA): TGTGCCAGCAGCGGAAGGACTAGAGGCACAGATACGCAGTATTTT. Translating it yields CASSGRTRGTDTQYF.

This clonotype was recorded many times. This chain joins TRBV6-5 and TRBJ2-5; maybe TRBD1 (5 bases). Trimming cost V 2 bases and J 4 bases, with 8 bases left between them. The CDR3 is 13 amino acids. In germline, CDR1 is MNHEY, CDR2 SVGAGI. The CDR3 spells CASSYGARETQYF. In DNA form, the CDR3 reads TGTGCCAGCAGTTACGGGGCACGAGAGACCCAGTACTTC.

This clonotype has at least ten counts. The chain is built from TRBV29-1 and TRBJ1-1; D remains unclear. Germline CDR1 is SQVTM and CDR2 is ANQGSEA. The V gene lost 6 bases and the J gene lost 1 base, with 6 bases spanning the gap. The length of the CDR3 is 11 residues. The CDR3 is CSVDGNTEAFF. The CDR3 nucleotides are TGCAGCGTAGATGGGAACACTGAAGCTTTCTTT.

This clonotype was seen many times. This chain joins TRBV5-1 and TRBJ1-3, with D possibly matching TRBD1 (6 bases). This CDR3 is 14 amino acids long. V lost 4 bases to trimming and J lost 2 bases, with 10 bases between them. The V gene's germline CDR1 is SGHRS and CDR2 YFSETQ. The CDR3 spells CASSPTGTGNTIYF. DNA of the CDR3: TGCGCCAGCAGCCCAACAGGGACTGGAAACACCATATATTTT.

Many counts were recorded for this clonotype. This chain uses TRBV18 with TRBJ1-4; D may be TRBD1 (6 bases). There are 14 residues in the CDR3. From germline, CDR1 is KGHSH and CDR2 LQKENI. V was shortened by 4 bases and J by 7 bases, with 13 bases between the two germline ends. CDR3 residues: CASSRTAQGEKLFF. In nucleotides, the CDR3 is TGTGCCAGCTCACGGACAGCGCAGGGTGAAAAACTGTTTTTT. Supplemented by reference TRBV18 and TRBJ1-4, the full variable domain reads NAGVMQNPRHLVRRRGQEARLRCSPMKGHSHVYWYRQLPEEGLKFMVYLQKENIIDESGMPKERFSAEFPKEGPSILRIQQVVRGDSAAYFCASSRTAQGEKLFFGSGTQLSVL.